These T cell receptor beta chains were read from a single sample in a study of blood T cells in healthy people across ages. TCRdb reprocessed the 5' RACE reads via MiXCR and lists one record per CDR3 protein. The table shows some 940,000 distinct CDR3 sequences, with about 29% occurring only once. These same data were also listed under a study on T cells of mothers and their children.

Source material: blood. These receptors were collected from a woman aged 40 to 55 in good health. CDR3s include the opening cysteine and the closing phenylalanine or tryptophan. A D gene is named only where the DNA matches it firmly. Size is stated for part of the rows, as once, few or many counts, or as a class when the clone is expanded.

J,V,D,size,DNA,CDR3
TRBJ2-1,TRBV6-1,-,-,TGTGCCACCAGTGACGGGGAGGATAGCTCCTACAATGAGCAGTTCTTC,CATSDGEDSSYNEQFF
TRBJ1-6,TRBV2,-,-,TGTGCCAGCAGTGTAGATGGGGGGGCTCCCCTCCACTTT,CASSVDGGAPLHF
TRBJ2-7,TRBV7-2,TRBD1,-,TGTGCCAGCAGCTGGAACACGGGACAGGGGCAGTACTTC,CASSWNTGQGQYF
TRBJ2-7,TRBV20-1,TRBD2,-,TGCAGTGCTGAGACTAGCGGGGGGTTGTGGGAGCAGTACTTC,CSAETSGGLWEQYF
TRBJ2-1,TRBV12-3/TRBV12-4,TRBD2,-,TGTGCCAGCAGGCCTTCCCTGTGGGGAGCGGGGGTCCCAGGGAATGAGCAGTTCTTC,CASRPSLWGAGVPGNEQFF
TRBJ2-5,TRBV7-2,TRBD2,many,TGTGCCAGCAGCACACCGGGACTAGAGGGGGTGGAGACCCAGTACTTC,CASSTPGLEGVETQYF
TRBJ2-7,TRBV20-1,TRBD2,-,TGCAGTGCCTGGGTGGCTAGCGGCTACGAGCAGTACTTC,CSAWVASGYEQYF
TRBJ2-2,TRBV9,-,-,TGTGCCAGCAGCGCCGGAGTGACCGGGGAGCTGTTTTTT,CASSAGVTGELFF
TRBJ1-1,TRBV20-1,-,few,TGCAGTGCCCCGCGAGGGACCATGAACACTGAAGCTTTCTTT,CSAPRGTMNTEAFF
TRBJ2-3,TRBV5-1,-,-,TGCGCCAGCAGCTCATGGCACGGAGCCGACCTTAGCGCAGATACGCAGTATTTT,CASSSWHGADLSADTQYF
TRBJ2-4,TRBV11-2,TRBD2,-,TGTGCCAGCAGCTTCACCCGGACAGGGTGGACTAGCGGAATAGCCAAAAACATTCAGTACTTC,CASSFTRTGWTSGIAKNIQYF
TRBJ1-5,TRBV20-1,-,-,TGCAGTGCTAGACAACGGTCGGGTTTCGGGCAGGCCCAGCATTTT,CSARQRSGFGQAQHF
TRBJ1-2,TRBV28,-,-,TGTGCCAGCAGTTATACCGGGACTGCTACCTATGACTACACCTTC,CASSYTGTATYDYTF
TRBJ1-4,TRBV28,-,once,TGTGCCAGCAGCTCGGGGGCCCGGCGTGAAAAACGGTTTTTT,CASSSGARREKRFF
TRBJ1-1,TRBV30,-,-,TGTGCAGTAACTCGGACAGCCGGGGGGGTGGCTTTCTTT,CAVTRTAGGVAFF
TRBJ1-1,TRBV5-6,-,-,TGTGCCAGCAGCCCATACCTGCAGGGGCCCGGTCTCCCTCAAGCTTTCTTT,CASSPYLQGPGLPQAFF
TRBJ1-2,TRBV28,-,few,TGTGCCAGCAGTTCACTTCTCAAATCCGGGACACCTGACGACTACACCTTC,CASSSLLKSGTPDDYTF
TRBJ2-1,TRBV3-1,-,few,TGTGCCAGCAGGGGCAAGAATGAGCAGTTCTTC,CASRGKNEQFF
TRBJ2-3,TRBV6-2/TRBV6-3,-,few,TGTGCCAGCAGTTGGCGTGGGGGAGCAAGTACAGATACGCAGTATTTT,CASSWRGGASTDTQYF
TRBJ1-5,TRBV28,-,-,TGTGCCAGCAGTTTAAGAAGGGTGAGGTATCAGCCCCAGCATTTT,CASSLRRVRYQPQHF
TRBJ2-7,TRBV7-2,-,many,TGTGCCAGCAGCTTAATAGGCGGGTCTTACTACGAGCAGTACTTC,CASSLIGGSYYEQYF
TRBJ2-1,TRBV11-1,-,-,TGTGCCAGCAGCCCCATCGAAACTCCCGGAGGGGTGCAGTTCTTC,CASSPIETPGGVQFF
TRBJ2-7,TRBV20-1,-,-,TGCAGTGCCAGGTCACGGAGCCTTTACGAGCAGTACTTC,CSARSRSLYEQYF
TRBJ2-3,TRBV20-1,-,-,TGCAGTGCTAGGGACCGAGCGGTTAGCGCAGATACGCAGTATTTT,CSARDRAVSADTQYF
TRBJ2-7,TRBV6-2/TRBV6-3,-,many,TGTGCCAGCGGGGCCAATCCCTACGAGCAGTACTTC,CASGANPYEQYF
TRBJ2-3,TRBV30,-,-,TGTGCCTGGACCGAACTAGTGGGCACAGATGCGCAGTATTTT,CAWTELVGTDAQYF
TRBJ2-1,TRBV5-1,-,few,TGCGCCAGCAGCCACGACAGGCCCGATTACAATGAGCAGTTCTTC,CASSHDRPDYNEQFF
TRBJ2-4,TRBV20-1,-,-,TGCAGTGCCCAGGACGGGGCCATTCAGTACTTC,CSAQDGAIQYF
TRBJ2-3,TRBV6-5,-,-,TGTGCCAGCAGTTCCGCGGCCATGGTGGCAACAGATACGCAGTATTTT,CASSSAAMVATDTQYF
TRBJ1-1,TRBV7-2,-,few,TGTGCCAGCAGCCAGCCGACAGGTAACACTGAAGCTTTCTTT,CASSQPTGNTEAFF
TRBJ2-5,TRBV7-2,TRBD2,-,TGTGCCAGCAGCTTAGAAGTAGCGGGGCGGCAGACCCAGTACTTC,CASSLEVAGRQTQYF
TRBJ1-1,TRBV9,-,-,TGTGCCAGCAGCGTGGGGGAAACTTACACTGAAGCTTTCTTT,CASSVGETYTEAFF
TRBJ1-5,TRBV15,-,-,TGTGCCACCAGCAGAGACCCTTACAGGCGTCGAAATCAGCCCCAGCATTTT,CATSRDPYRRRNQPQHF